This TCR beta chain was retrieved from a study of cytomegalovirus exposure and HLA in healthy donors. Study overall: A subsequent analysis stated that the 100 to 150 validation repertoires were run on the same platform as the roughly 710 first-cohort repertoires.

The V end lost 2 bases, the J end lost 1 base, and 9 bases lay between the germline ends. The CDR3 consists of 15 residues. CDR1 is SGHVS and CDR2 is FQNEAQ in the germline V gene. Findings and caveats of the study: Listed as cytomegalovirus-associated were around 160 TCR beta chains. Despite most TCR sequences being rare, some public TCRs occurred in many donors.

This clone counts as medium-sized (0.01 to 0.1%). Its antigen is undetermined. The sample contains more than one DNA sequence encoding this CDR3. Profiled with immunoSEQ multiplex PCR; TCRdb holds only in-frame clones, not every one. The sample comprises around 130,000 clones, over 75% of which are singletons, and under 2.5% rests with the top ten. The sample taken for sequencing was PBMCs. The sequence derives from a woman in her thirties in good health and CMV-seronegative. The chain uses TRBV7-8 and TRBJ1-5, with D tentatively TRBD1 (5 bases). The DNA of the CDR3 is TGTGCCAGCAGCTTATGGGGGGAGAGCAATCAGCCCCAGCATTTT. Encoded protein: CASSLWGESNQPQHF.